The rows below give T cell receptor beta chains drawn from one sample of a study of graft-versus-host responses after intestinal transplantation. These receptors' antigens are unknown. Only in-frame clones appear in the TCRdb table, and some are missing; sequencing was by immunoSEQ multiplex PCR. The table shows over 90,000 clones, with about 91% occurring only once. The sequencing used unstimulated CD8+ T cells sorted from spleen or lymph node cells, collected before intestinal transplant. These TCRs come from a human donor who received an intestinal transplant. Each CDR3 is given with its conserved first and last residue. The D gene is left open where the match is weak. The listing skips clone size in some rows; elsewhere it reads once, few, many or a size class.

D gene: TRBD2; clone size: -; J gene: TRBJ2-3; V gene: TRBV4-1; CDR3 DNA: TGCGCCAGCAGCCACTTTGGACTAGCGACAAGAGATACGCAGTATTTT; CDR3 protein: CASSHFGLATRDTQYF
D gene: TRBD2; clone size: -; J gene: TRBJ2-1; V gene: TRBV4-1; CDR3 DNA: TGCGCCAGCACCCGACTAGCGGGGTACAATGAGCAGTTCTTC; CDR3 protein: CASTRLAGYNEQFF
D gene: -; clone size: -; J gene: TRBJ2-7; V gene: TRBV7-9; CDR3 DNA: TGTGCCAGCAGCTTAGATTACATCCGGCAGTACTTC; CDR3 protein: CASSLDYIRQYF
D gene: -; clone size: -; J gene: TRBJ1-2; V gene: TRBV4-1; CDR3 DNA: TGCGCCAGCAGCCAAGACCCCGGGGTTAACTATGGCTACACCTTC; CDR3 protein: CASSQDPGVNYGYTF
D gene: -; clone size: -; J gene: TRBJ2-1; V gene: TRBV28; CDR3 DNA: TGTGCCAGCAGTCCGTCCCCGAGCTCCTACAATGAGCAGTTCTTC; CDR3 protein: CASSPSPSSYNEQFF
D gene: -; clone size: few; J gene: TRBJ2-7; V gene: TRBV25-1; CDR3 DNA: TGTGCCAGCAGTATGGGAGTGGTCTACGAGCAGTACTTC; CDR3 protein: CASSMGVVYEQYF
D gene: TRBD1; clone size: -; J gene: TRBJ1-1; V gene: TRBV7-9; CDR3 DNA: TGTGCCAGCAGCAAAACACAGGGGGGGGACACTGAAGCTTTCTTT; CDR3 protein: CASSKTQGGDTEAFF
D gene: -; clone size: -; J gene: TRBJ1-1; V gene: TRBV27; CDR3 DNA: TGTGCCAGCAGTCTCGGGGGGGGGAACACTGAAGCTTTCTTT; CDR3 protein: CASSLGGGNTEAFF
D gene: TRBD1; clone size: once; J gene: TRBJ1-2; V gene: TRBV27; CDR3 DNA: TGTGCCAGCAGGTCGACAGGGGGTGGCTATGGCTACACCTTC; CDR3 protein: CASRSTGGGYGYTF
D gene: TRBD2; clone size: -; J gene: TRBJ2-3; V gene: TRBV6-4; CDR3 DNA: TGTGCCAGCAGTCGAGCGGGAGGGGTCGATACGCAGTATTTT; CDR3 protein: CASSRAGGVDTQYF
D gene: -; clone size: -; J gene: TRBJ2-1; V gene: TRBV19; CDR3 DNA: TGTGCCAGTAGTATCGGTGAGCGGCTACCTCCAGGCGATGAGCAGTTCTTC; CDR3 protein: CASSIGERLPPGDEQFF
D gene: -; clone size: -; J gene: TRBJ2-2; V gene: TRBV6-5; CDR3 DNA: TGTGCCAGCAGTTACTACGGGATCACCGGGGAGCTGTTTTTT; CDR3 protein: CASSYYGITGELFF
D gene: TRBD1; clone size: -; J gene: TRBJ1-1; V gene: TRBV5-6; CDR3 DNA: TGTGCCAGCAGCCCTGGGGACAGAACGAACACTGAAGCTTTCTTT; CDR3 protein: CASSPGDRTNTEAFF
D gene: TRBD2; clone size: -; J gene: TRBJ2-3; V gene: TRBV10-3; CDR3 DNA: TGTGCCATTGGGGGACTAGCGGGATTCACAGATACGCAGTATTTT; CDR3 protein: CAIGGLAGFTDTQYF
D gene: -; clone size: -; J gene: TRBJ1-4; V gene: TRBV28; CDR3 DNA: TGTGCCAGCAGCCCTCGCGGGGATGAAAAACTGTTTTTT; CDR3 protein: CASSPRGDEKLFF
D gene: -; clone size: -; J gene: TRBJ2-1; V gene: TRBV5-1; CDR3 DNA: TGCGCCAGCAGCACAGGGTACAATGAGCAGTTCTTC; CDR3 protein: CASSTGYNEQFF
D gene: TRBD1; clone size: -; J gene: TRBJ1-1; V gene: TRBV2; CDR3 DNA: TGTGCCAGCATAACAAAACAGGGGGCCACAAGGGGAGCTTTCTTT; CDR3 protein: CASITKQGATRGAFF
D gene: -; clone size: once; J gene: TRBJ1-6; V gene: TRBV7-6; CDR3 DNA: TGTGCCAGCAGCCCCTCCGGGTTTGGATCACCCCTCCACTTT; CDR3 protein: CASSPSGFGSPLHF
D gene: -; clone size: -; J gene: TRBJ2-3; V gene: TRBV27; CDR3 DNA: TGTGCCAGCAGTACCAGGGCAGATACGCAGTATTTT; CDR3 protein: CASSTRADTQYF
D gene: TRBD2; clone size: once; J gene: TRBJ2-7; V gene: TRBV5-4; CDR3 DNA: TGTGCCAGCAGCATAGCGGGGGCCTACGAGCAGTACTTC; CDR3 protein: CASSIAGAYEQYF
D gene: -; clone size: -; J gene: TRBJ1-1; V gene: TRBV4-1; CDR3 DNA: TGCGCCAGCAGCCAAGATTCGGGGGTAGGCACTGAAGCTTTCTTT; CDR3 protein: CASSQDSGVGTEAFF
D gene: TRBD2; clone size: -; J gene: TRBJ2-1; V gene: TRBV2; CDR3 DNA: TGTGCCAGCAGTGAAACGGGCTATGGACTAGCGGGGTACAATGAGCAGTTCTTC; CDR3 protein: CASSETGYGLAGYNEQFF
D gene: -; clone size: -; J gene: TRBJ1-4; V gene: TRBV7-2; CDR3 DNA: TGTGCCAGCAGCTCTGGGAGAGGGGAGGAAGCTAATGAAAAACTGTTTTTT; CDR3 protein: CASSSGRGEEANEKLFF
D gene: TRBD2; clone size: -; J gene: TRBJ2-7; V gene: TRBV28; CDR3 DNA: TGTGCCAGCAGAGCACCCTCGCGGGAGTACGAGCAGTACTTC; CDR3 protein: CASRAPSREYEQYF
D gene: -; clone size: -; J gene: TRBJ1-2; V gene: TRBV7-2; CDR3 DNA: TGTGCCAGCAGCTTATGGTTGGGACTGGATGGCTACACCTTC; CDR3 protein: CASSLWLGLDGYTF
D gene: TRBD1; clone size: -; J gene: TRBJ1-2; V gene: TRBV6-5; CDR3 DNA: TGTGCCAGCAGGTACACAGGGGTGGATGGCTACACCTTC; CDR3 protein: CASRYTGVDGYTF
D gene: TRBD1; clone size: -; J gene: TRBJ1-1; V gene: TRBV5-5; CDR3 DNA: TGTGCCAGCAGCGTGACAGGGGTTGCCACTGAAGCTTTCTTT; CDR3 protein: CASSVTGVATEAFF
D gene: TRBD1; clone size: -; J gene: TRBJ2-4; V gene: TRBV13; CDR3 DNA: TGTGCCAGCAGCTTACGGGGACAGCAAAACATTCAGTACTTC; CDR3 protein: CASSLRGQQNIQYF
D gene: -; clone size: -; J gene: TRBJ1-1; V gene: TRBV5-6; CDR3 DNA: TGTGCCAGCAGCCTAGGCCTCACAGGGTACACTGAAGCTTTCTTT; CDR3 protein: CASSLGLTGYTEAFF
D gene: TRBD1; clone size: few; J gene: TRBJ2-7; V gene: TRBV30; CDR3 DNA: TGTGCCTGGAGTAAGGGACAGGGAGACAACGAGCAGTACTTC; CDR3 protein: CAWSKGQGDNEQYF
D gene: TRBD1; clone size: few; J gene: TRBJ1-4; V gene: TRBV30; CDR3 DNA: TGTGCCTGGGGCTCGACAGGGAGTGTTGGAAAACTGTTTTTT; CDR3 protein: CAWGSTGSVGKLFF
D gene: -; clone size: once; J gene: TRBJ2-1; V gene: TRBV6-5; CDR3 DNA: TGTGCCAGCAGTTACTCGGGCGTATCCTACAATGAGCAGTTCTTC; CDR3 protein: CASSYSGVSYNEQFF
D gene: TRBD1; clone size: once; J gene: TRBJ2-7; V gene: TRBV30; CDR3 DNA: TGTGCCTGGAGTAAATCCGCTCCCGGGACAGACTACGAGCAGTACTTC; CDR3 protein: CAWSKSAPGTDYEQYF
D gene: TRBD2; clone size: -; J gene: TRBJ2-3; V gene: TRBV28; CDR3 DNA: TGTGCCAGCAGTTTTTTGGGGGGGGCAGATACGCAGTATTTT; CDR3 protein: CASSFLGGADTQYF
D gene: -; clone size: -; J gene: TRBJ2-7; V gene: TRBV5-1; CDR3 DNA: TGCGCCAGCAGCTTGGATACTAGTACTGCTAGCTCCTACGAGCAGTACTTC; CDR3 protein: CASSLDTSTASSYEQYF
D gene: -; clone size: -; J gene: TRBJ2-7; V gene: TRBV4-3; CDR3 DNA: TGCGCCAGCAGCCACTACCTGGGCCAAGACTACGAGCAGTACTTC; CDR3 protein: CASSHYLGQDYEQYF
D gene: -; clone size: -; J gene: TRBJ2-5; V gene: TRBV15; CDR3 DNA: TGTGCCACCAGCAGGGAGGGCAGGGTTTACCAAGAGACCCAGTACTTC; CDR3 protein: CATSREGRVYQETQYF
D gene: -; clone size: once; J gene: TRBJ2-7; V gene: TRBV5-1; CDR3 DNA: TGCGCCAGCAGCCTCAACATCCGGGGTAACGAGCAGTACTTC; CDR3 protein: CASSLNIRGNEQYF
D gene: -; clone size: -; J gene: TRBJ1-1; V gene: TRBV5-1; CDR3 DNA: TGCGCCAGCAGCTTGGAAGGCAGGGCATCTGAAGCTTTCTTT; CDR3 protein: CASSLEGRASEAFF
D gene: TRBD2; clone size: -; J gene: TRBJ2-1; V gene: TRBV4-1; CDR3 DNA: TGCGCCAGCAGCCAGACTAGCGGGAGGGCAAATGAGCAGTTCTTC; CDR3 protein: CASSQTSGRANEQFF
D gene: -; clone size: -; J gene: TRBJ2-1; V gene: TRBV28; CDR3 DNA: TGTGCCAGCAGTCCCGACCGACTTCTCGGAGGAGAGCAGTTCTTC; CDR3 protein: CASSPDRLLGGEQFF
D gene: TRBD2; clone size: -; J gene: TRBJ2-7; V gene: TRBV5-1; CDR3 DNA: TGCGCCAGCAGCTTGGAGTTTCGGCGGGAGTTCGACGAGCAGTACTTC; CDR3 protein: CASSLEFRREFDEQYF
D gene: -; clone size: -; J gene: TRBJ2-1; V gene: TRBV4-1; CDR3 DNA: TGCGCCAGCAGCTCCCAACAGGGTAAGGCTTACAATGAGCAGTTCTTC; CDR3 protein: CASSSQQGKAYNEQFF
D gene: -; clone size: -; J gene: TRBJ2-5; V gene: TRBV6-1; CDR3 DNA: TGTGCCAGCAGTGTTTTTAGAGACCAAGAGACCCAGTACTTC; CDR3 protein: CASSVFRDQETQYF
D gene: -; clone size: -; J gene: TRBJ1-4; V gene: TRBV6-1; CDR3 DNA: TGTGCCAGCAGTGTGGCAGCGGATGAAAAACTGTTTTTT; CDR3 protein: CASSVAADEKLFF
D gene: -; clone size: -; J gene: TRBJ2-6; V gene: TRBV19; CDR3 DNA: TGTGCCAGTAGTATGGGCGATGGGGCCAACGTCCTGACTTTC; CDR3 protein: CASSMGDGANVLTF
D gene: TRBD1; clone size: once; J gene: TRBJ1-5; V gene: TRBV7-8; CDR3 DNA: TGTGCCAGCAGCTTAGCGCGGAGCAGGGGGATCAGCAATCAGCCCCAGCATTTT; CDR3 protein: CASSLARSRGISNQPQHF
D gene: -; clone size: -; J gene: TRBJ1-5; V gene: TRBV15; CDR3 DNA: TGTGCCACCAGCAGAGATGTTGGGGCAGGGCTTTTCCAGCCCCAGCATTTT; CDR3 protein: CATSRDVGAGLFQPQHF
D gene: TRBD1; clone size: once; J gene: TRBJ2-1; V gene: TRBV27; CDR3 DNA: TGTGCCAGCAGTTTATCCGGGACAGGGTTTGTTAATGAGCAGTTCTTC; CDR3 protein: CASSLSGTGFVNEQFF
D gene: TRBD1; clone size: -; J gene: TRBJ2-3; V gene: TRBV2; CDR3 DNA: TGTGCCAGCAGTGGGGGACAGGGCACAGATACGCAGTATTTT; CDR3 protein: CASSGGQGTDTQYF
D gene: -; clone size: -; J gene: TRBJ1-1; V gene: TRBV6-5; CDR3 DNA: TGTGCCAGCAGTTACGGGCCGAACACTGAAGCTTTCTTT; CDR3 protein: CASSYGPNTEAFF
D gene: -; clone size: -; J gene: TRBJ2-1; V gene: TRBV7-2; CDR3 DNA: TGTGCCAGCAGCTTAGCGCGTGGGGAGTACTACTACTACTACTACTACAATGAGCAGTTCTTC; CDR3 protein: CASSLARGEYYYYYYYNEQFF
D gene: -; clone size: -; J gene: TRBJ1-1; V gene: TRBV15; CDR3 DNA: TGTGCCACCAGCTCCAGGGCGGGGGGGACTGAAGCTTTCTTT; CDR3 protein: CATSSRAGGTEAFF
D gene: TRBD2; clone size: once; J gene: TRBJ2-3; V gene: TRBV9; CDR3 DNA: TGTGCCAGCAGCGATAGCGGGGGGCTGGGAGATACGCAGTATTTT; CDR3 protein: CASSDSGGLGDTQYF
D gene: TRBD1; clone size: -; J gene: TRBJ2-7; V gene: TRBV9; CDR3 DNA: TGTGCCAGCAGCGTAGCACAGGGGGCCTACGAGCAGTACTTC; CDR3 protein: CASSVAQGAYEQYF
D gene: TRBD2; clone size: -; J gene: TRBJ2-3; V gene: TRBV14; CDR3 DNA: TGTGCCAGCAGCCAGATTAGCGGGTGGTCCACAGATACGCAGTATTTT; CDR3 protein: CASSQISGWSTDTQYF
D gene: -; clone size: -; J gene: TRBJ2-1; V gene: TRBV7-9; CDR3 DNA: TGTGCCAGCGCGGGGACAGTTTGGGAGCAGTTCTTC; CDR3 protein: CASAGTVWEQFF